This T cell receptor (beta chain) appears in the sequencing data of a study of blood T cell repertoires in COVID-19. Study-level background: The samples span acute and convalescent COVID-19 from the United States, Italy and Spain. The cDNA or gDNA used as material had been derived from T cells, B-cell-depleted T cells, or PBMCs.

Trimming took 3 bases from V and 6 from J, leaving 21 bases between them. The CDR3 sequence is 17 residues long. Looked up from germline, CDR1 is SGHNT and CDR2 is YYREEE (reference sequence). Sequencing used immunoSEQ multiplex PCR; TCRdb keeps in-frame clones, though not all of them. The sample shows fewer than 400,000 clones, more than 75% of them seen only once. This clone has at least ten counts. This sequence originates from a human donor in a cohort sampled during active COVID-19. The rearrangement uses TRBV5-4 and TRBJ2-2, with a tentative D call TRBD1 (6 bases). The specimen sequenced was peripheral blood. The CDR3 DNA reads as TGTGCCAGCAGCTGGGAGCCAGGGGTCGGGTTGGCCGGGGAGCTGTTTTTT. Translated, it gives CASSWEPGVGLAGELFF.